This T cell receptor beta chain was obtained from a study of OX40 agonist ivuxolimab in advanced cancers. Study information: The dose-escalation cohort was around 83% male, with a mean age of 60 years, ranging roughly 23 to 79. General study points: Several nonresponders also turned out to have low normalized T-cell clonal expansion.

As to this clone: Its cognate antigen is unknown.

The method was immunoSEQ multiplex PCR; TCRdb's version includes in-frame clones alone and lacks a portion of them. The sample carries roughly 120,000 clones, roughly 89% recorded once. Germline CDR1 and CDR2: MNHEY and SMNVEV (reference sequence). V gave up 6 bases and J gave up 5 bases, with 16 bases separating them. The CDR3 sequence is 15 residues long. The input for sequencing was CD4+ or CD8+ T cells sorted from blood, taken in a trial of the OX40 agonist ivuxolimab. The V gene is TRBV27, the J gene TRBJ2-2; maybe TRBD1 (6 bases). The clonotype was recovered from an adult with an advanced solid tumor such as melanoma, head and neck, liver or kidney cancer. The CDR3 loop is CASRVLGQGTGELFF. CDR3 DNA: TGTGCCAGCAGGGTACTAGGGCAGGGGACCGGGGAGCTGTTTTTT.